This T cell receptor beta chain derives from a study of patients and donors after allogeneic stem cell transplantation. One entry per CDR3 protein, called by TCRdb with MiXCR from the RT-PCR reads. The top ten hold 7.2% of the sample, which has hundreds of thousands of distinct CDR3 sequences, 16% seen once. The CDR3 spans 14 residues. Deletions cut 10 bases from V and 4 bases from J, with 17 bases between. Germline V gene sequence: CDR1 ENHRY, CDR2 SYGVKD. The sequence was obtained from a human donor who was either an allogeneic HSCT recipient or a stem cell or donor lymphocyte infusion donor (not recorded which). It is not recorded whose cells these are; they may come from a transplant donor. The V call is TRBV10-3, the J call TRBJ2-1; D is possibly TRBD2 (6 bases). What was sequenced was blood, either unsorted or a sorted T cell fraction (not recorded which). The CDR3 region is CATLLGGPYNEQFF. DNA of the CDR3: TGTGCCACCCTCCTAGGAGGGCCTTACAATGAGCAGTTCTTC.